Reported below is one T cell receptor (beta chain). Antigen specificity is unknown. The sample originates from a study of cytomegalovirus exposure and HLA in healthy donors. Whole-study context: The same platform as the approximately 660 first-cohort repertoires was used for the 120 validation repertoires, a later analysis reported. Study-wide results and caveats: TCR beta chains numbering roughly 150 were designated cytomegalovirus-associated.

TCRdb's table, derived via immunoSEQ multiplex PCR, lists solely in-frame clones and lacks some. The sample lists 100,000 to 150,000 clones; roughly 86% were seen once. J gave up 14 bases and V 2 bases, and 6 bases lay outside the gene matches. From germline, CDR1 is MNHNY and CDR2 SVGAGI (reference sequence). This CDR3 comprises 12 residues. Among the 120 subjects of the validation cohort, separate from the approximately 700-subject first cohort, were the donors. Sequenced: PBMCs. The V gene is TRBV6-6, the J gene TRBJ2-3, with 8 bases fitting TRBD2. This TCR came from a young man in good health and CMV-seronegative. CDR3 in amino acids: CASSYPGGPGYF. For the CDR3, the DNA is TGTGCCAGCAGTTACCCGGGGGGGCCTGGGTATTTT.